These T cell receptor beta chains were read from a single sample in a study of cytomegalovirus exposure and HLA in healthy donors. Using immunoSEQ multiplex PCR, the repertoire was profiled, and TCRdb retains in-frame clones only, with some absent. The sample holds roughly 300,000 clones, around 90% seen once. Sequenced sample: PBMCs. The source is a woman aged 25-40 years in good health and CMV-seropositive. Each CDR3 is given without its conserved first and last residue.

j_call: TRBJ2-7; v_call: TRBV30; cdr3_aa: AWSVLFLPSENYEQY
j_call: TRBJ2-7; v_call: TRBV7-2; cdr3_aa: ASSSRQGQGYEQY
j_call: TRBJ2-2; v_call: TRBV7-8; cdr3_aa: ASSLRLTANAGELF
j_call: TRBJ1-5; v_call: TRBV27; cdr3_aa: ASSETLPATGPNQPQH
j_call: TRBJ1-1; v_call: TRBV5-1; cdr3_aa: ASSLEIMNTEAF
j_call: TRBJ1-1; v_call: TRBV30; cdr3_aa: AWDRGNMDTEAF
j_call: TRBJ1-1; v_call: TRBV2; cdr3_aa: ASSFRGLGTEAF
j_call: TRBJ1-6; v_call: TRBV29-1; cdr3_aa: SAPTGRNSPLH
j_call: TRBJ1-5; v_call: TRBV5-4; cdr3_aa: ASSLQGAGQPQH
j_call: TRBJ2-2; v_call: TRBV5-8; cdr3_aa: ASSLFTGRGDTGELF
j_call: TRBJ1-2; v_call: TRBV29-1; cdr3_aa: SVHTWVSQSGYT
j_call: TRBJ2-5; v_call: TRBV6-5; cdr3_aa: ASSLQGMVETQY
j_call: TRBJ2-2; v_call: TRBV7-8; cdr3_aa: ASSVHLAANTGELF
j_call: TRBJ2-7; v_call: TRBV7-9; cdr3_aa: ASSILTGSNEQY
j_call: TRBJ2-2; v_call: TRBV27; cdr3_aa: ASRTIAGGNTGELF
j_call: TRBJ2-7; v_call: TRBV13; cdr3_aa: ASSLGRGHYEQY
j_call: TRBJ2-7; v_call: TRBV6-5; cdr3_aa: ASSYSPEYRYEQY
j_call: TRBJ1-2; v_call: TRBV28; cdr3_aa: ASKRGSSDDYGYT
j_call: TRBJ1-3; v_call: TRBV7-6; cdr3_aa: ASSLALAAGVAGNTIY
j_call: TRBJ2-1; v_call: TRBV4-2; cdr3_aa: AISRSDQSYNEQF
j_call: TRBJ2-1; v_call: TRBV6-5; cdr3_aa: ASSLSGLSSYNEQF
j_call: TRBJ2-1; v_call: TRBV6-5; cdr3_aa: ASSYIGAEQF
j_call: TRBJ2-7; v_call: TRBV28; cdr3_aa: ASSLGGRALEQY
j_call: TRBJ1-2; v_call: TRBV6-1; cdr3_aa: ASNQDRITNYGYT
j_call: TRBJ2-7; v_call: TRBV6-1; cdr3_aa: ASSEGDSHYEQY
j_call: TRBJ1-2; v_call: TRBV5-4; cdr3_aa: ASSLWRWMEGGLEGYT
j_call: TRBJ1-2; v_call: TRBV15; cdr3_aa: ATSGRENYGYT
j_call: TRBJ2-3; v_call: TRBV6-1; cdr3_aa: ASSGLAGAKDTQY
j_call: TRBJ2-2; v_call: TRBV29-1; cdr3_aa: SVELAGALWGPGELF
j_call: TRBJ2-1; v_call: TRBV19; cdr3_aa: ASSHFGTYNEQF
j_call: TRBJ1-6; v_call: TRBV7-9; cdr3_aa: ASSTSGSSYNSPLH
j_call: TRBJ2-3; v_call: TRBV7-9; cdr3_aa: ASSTGLAVTDTQY
j_call: TRBJ2-7; v_call: TRBV9; cdr3_aa: ASAQGHGLDEQY
j_call: TRBJ2-1; v_call: TRBV15; cdr3_aa: ATSRVQIGLATDNEQF
j_call: TRBJ2-6; v_call: TRBV9; cdr3_aa: ASSASSQTSGRMAGANVLT